The 5 T cell receptor beta chains below come from one sample, sequenced in a study of cytomegalovirus exposure and HLA in healthy donors. TCRdb's table, derived via immunoSEQ multiplex PCR, lists solely in-frame clones and lacks some. The sample yields roughly 330,000 clones, around 87% seen once. The sample comprised PBMCs. The receptors here all came from a woman in her twenties or thirties in good health and CMV-seropositive.

This chain connects TRBV11-3 to TRBJ2-1, with 7 bases fitting TRBD2. This CDR3 comprises 13 residues. Trimming removed 6 bases from V and 12 bases from J; junction bases left unmatched: 11. Germline loops: CDR1 SGHNT, CDR2 YENEEA. This chain's CDR3 is CASSWRRLAGQFF. The CDR3 nucleotides read TGTGCCAGCAGTTGGCGCCGACTAGCCGGGCAGTTCTTC.

The genes are TRBV28 and TRBJ1-5; no firm D call. V lost 4 bases to trimming and J lost 0 bases, with 10 bases between them. Looked up from germline, CDR1 is MDHEN and CDR2 is SYDVKM. The CDR3 has 15 amino acids. CDR3 coding DNA: TGTGCCAGCAGTTCCTCTAGCCCTAGCAATCAGCCCCAGCATTTT. This translates into CASSSSSPSNQPQHF.

This clone was seen only once. The chain joins TRBV25-1 to TRBJ1-6; 7 positions agree with TRBD1. The germline gives CDR1 MGHDK, CDR2 SYGVNS. With V trimmed by 5 bases and J by 6 bases, 7 bases remained unmatched. This CDR3 is 15 amino acids long. CDR3 coding DNA: TGTGCCAGCAGTCCTCGACAGGGTAGTAATTCACCCCTCCACTTT. Translating gives CASSPRQGSNSPLHF.

This chain connects TRBV19 to TRBJ2-2; tentatively, D is TRBD2 (5 bases). The CDR3 has 13 amino acids. Trimming left V 8 bases short and J 3 bases short, with 10 bases between. In germline, CDR1 is LNHDA, CDR2 SQIVND (reference sequence). The CDR3 region has the DNA TGTGCCAGTTCCCGGGATTACACCGGGGAGCTGTTTTTT. It yields the protein CASSRDYTGELFF.

The chain employs TRBV10-3 and TRBJ2-7; 9 nucleotides line up with TRBD1. Germline V lookup: CDR1 ENHRY, CDR2 SYGVKD. Unmatched junction bases numbered 8, after V lost 6 bases and J lost 5 bases. This CDR3 comprises 14 residues. The CDR3 is CAISGRDRDHEQYF. In DNA, the CDR3 is TGTGCCATCAGCGGCCGGGACAGGGACCACGAGCAGTACTTC.